The T cell receptor (beta chain) described here comes from a study of glioma-infiltrating T cells after dendritic cell vaccination. Overall study: Treatment, given 2003 to 2012, was autologous tumor lysate-pulsed dendritic cell vaccination. Study-level points and caveats: Patients with more pretreatment TILs had longer time to progression and survival.

The repertoire was sequenced with immunoSEQ multiplex PCR; TCRdb's copy has only in-frame clones and lacks some. The sample carries roughly 83,000 clones, approximately 90% recorded once. V was cut by 4 bases and J by 5 bases, with 15 bases left in between. Germline V lookup: CDR1 MNHNS, CDR2 SASEGT. The CDR3 is 15 amino acids. To note about this clone: Its antigen is as yet unknown.

The V gene is TRBV6-1, the J gene TRBJ1-5, with a possible D match to TRBD1 (5 bases). Sequencing was performed on blood, taken before dendritic cell vaccination. This receptor was obtained from a human donor with glioblastoma. The CDR3 here is CASSGWLRDYQPQHF. The CDR3 region has the DNA TGTGCCAGCAGTGGCTGGTTAAGGGACTATCAGCCCCAGCATTTT.